This entry lists 18 T cell receptor beta chains sequenced from one sample in a study of radiotherapy plus CTLA-4 blockade in lung cancer. Measured with immunoSEQ multiplex PCR; TCRdb has only the in-frame clones, and not every one. Of roughly 62,000 clones in the sample, more than 70% are singletons; the top ten hold around 2.8%. Specimen: peripheral blood, collected from a patient treated with radiotherapy plus ipilimumab. The origin of the receptors is a human donor with non-small cell lung cancer who had a complete response to radiotherapy plus ipilimumab.

This rearrangement joins TRBV2 to TRBJ2-7, with D perhaps TRBD1 (7 bases). The CDR3 runs 15 residues. V was clipped by 3 bases and J by 2 bases, with 14 bases between them. Germline V gene sequence: CDR1 SNHLY, CDR2 FYNNEI. CDR3 amino acids: CASSEFGRGAYEQYF. CDR3 nucleotides: TGTGCCAGCAGTGAGTTTGGCAGGGGGGCCTACGAGCAGTACTTC.

The chain combines TRBV11-2 with TRBJ2-2; the match to TRBD1 covers 10 bases. Germline loops: CDR1 SGHAT, CDR2 FQNNGV. Germline trimming cut 7 bases from V and 6 bases from J; bases unmatched to any gene: 8. This CDR3 region has 15 residues. For the CDR3, the DNA is TGTGCCAGCATCCTGGACAGGGGGTCCGCCGGGGAGCTGTTTTTT. It encodes CASILDRGSAGELFF.

This chain connects TRBV5-1 to TRBJ2-7, with D maybe TRBD1 (5 bases). The length of the CDR3 is 13 residues. The germline V gene encodes CDR1 SGHRS and CDR2 YFSETQ. V dropped 3 bases and J dropped 1 base, with 8 bases sitting between them. CDR3 loop: CASSYGHSYEQYF. The CDR3 DNA reads as TGCGCCAGCAGCTACGGACATTCCTACGAGCAGTACTTC.

The chain recombines TRBV15 with TRBJ1-4, with a tentative D call TRBD1 (6 bases). The germline V gene encodes CDR1 LNHNV and CDR2 YYDKDF (reference sequence). Trimming removed 5 bases from V and 2 bases from J, with 12 bases in between. CDR3 length: 15 residues. CDR3 sequence (DNA): TGTGCCACCAGCTTTAAGAGGGGGACTAATGAAAAACTGTTTTTT. Translating it yields CATSFKRGTNEKLFF.

The chain couples TRBV5-5 to TRBJ2-1; TRBD2 is a possible D gene (6 bases). Trimming left V 2 bases short and J 0 bases short, with 12 bases between. This CDR3 spans 16 amino acids. Per the germline V gene, CDR1 is SGHKS and CDR2 is YYEKEE (reference sequence). As DNA, the CDR3 is TGTGCCAGCAGCTTTCTTAGCGGAAGCTCCTACAATGAGCAGTTCTTC. It yields the protein CASSFLSGSSYNEQFF. Looking up the rest from reference TRBV5-5 and TRBJ2-1 gives the full variable domain: DAGVTQSPTHLIKTRGQQVTLRCSPISGHKSVSWYQQVLGQGPQFIFQYYEKEERGRGNFPDRFSARQFPNYSSELNVNALLLGDSALYLCASSFLSGSSYNEQFFGPGTRLTVL.

J is TRBJ2-2 and V is TRBV7-2, with 10 bases lining up with TRBD1. CDR1 SGHTA and CDR2 FQGNSA come from the germline V gene. Trimming cost V 2 bases and J 4 bases; bases outside gene matches: 7. This CDR3 is built from 17 residues. CDR3 in amino acids: CASSLIGRDRGTGELFF. The CDR3 DNA reads as TGTGCCAGCAGCTTAATAGGGCGGGACAGGGGCACCGGGGAGCTGTTTTTT. The variable domain in full, with the rest retrieved from reference TRBV7-2 and TRBJ2-2, is GAGVSQSPSNKVTEKGKDVELRCDPISGHTALYWYRQSLGQGLEFLIYFQGNSAPDKSGLPSDRFSAERTGGSVSTLTIQRTQQEDSAVYLCASSLIGRDRGTGELFFGEGSRLTVL.

This chain uses TRBV14 with TRBJ2-1; D may be TRBD2 (7 bases). The CDR3 is made up of 14 amino acids. Germline CDR1 and CDR2: SGHDN and FVKESK. V was clipped by 6 bases and J by 12 bases, with 21 bases between them. The CDR3 spells CASRSGVKAGVQFF. Written as DNA, the CDR3 is TGTGCCAGCAGATCAGGGGTTAAGGCGGGGGTGCAGTTCTTC.

The chain carries TRBV5-4 and TRBJ2-1; 7 nucleotides match TRBD1. The germline gives CDR1 SGHNT, CDR2 YYREEE (reference sequence). The CDR3 sequence is 18 residues long. The ends lost 4 bases at V and 4 bases at J; junction bases unmatched: 17. CDR3: CASSQPGVRGQIYNEQFF. DNA for the CDR3: TGTGCCAGCAGCCAACCCGGGGTTCGGGGACAGATTTACAATGAGCAGTTCTTC. Together with reference TRBV5-4 and TRBJ2-1, the CDR3 gives the full variable domain: ETGVTQSPTHLIKTRGQQVTLRCSSQSGHNTVSWYQQALGQGPQFIFQYYREEENGRGNFPPRFSGLQFPNYSSELNVNALELDDSALYLCASSQPGVRGQIYNEQFFGPGTRLTVL.

This clone has just a few counts. The junction departs from the called germline gene at one end, perhaps through a read error. The gene calls are TRBV6-5 and TRBJ1-5, with a weak D call TRBD1 (5 bases). The CDR3 spans 12 residues. Germline CDR1 MNHEY, CDR2 SVGAGI. CDR3 coding DNA: TGTGCCATCAGTGGGGGGGATCGGCCCCAGCATTTT. Encoded protein: CAISGGDRPQHF.

V gene TRBV6-1 combines with J gene TRBJ1-1; no reliable D call. Germline-derived CDR1 and CDR2 are MNHNS and SASEGT. This CDR3 spans 15 amino acids. V gave up 4 bases and J gave up 3 bases, with 15 bases separating them. The CDR3 region is CASSGYTVRDTEAFF. The CDR3 region has the DNA TGTGCCAGCAGTGGGTACACCGTCCGGGACACTGAAGCTTTCTTT.

This clone was counted between two and nine times. This chain joins TRBV6-5 and TRBJ2-2; maybe TRBD2 (7 bases). Per germline, CDR1 MNHEY and CDR2 SVGAGI. The CDR3 consists of 15 residues. Between the trimmed V and J ends, which lost 5 bases and 3 bases, there was a span of 13 bases. DNA of the CDR3: TGTGCCAGCAGTGGGGGGGCGCGGTACACCGGGGAGCTGTTTTTT. It specifies CASSGGARYTGELFF.

The CDR3: CASSLVSQGNEQYF. For the CDR3, the DNA is TGTGCCAGCAGCTTAGTTTCCCAGGGGAACGAGCAGTACTTC. This sequence joins TRBV11-2 and TRBJ2-7, with D perhaps TRBD1 (6 bases). From germline, CDR1 is SGHAT and CDR2 FQNNGV. V was clipped by 1 base and J by 5 bases, with 12 bases between them. The CDR3 sequence is 14 residues long.

J is TRBJ2-7 and V is TRBV4-2; TRBD1 matches at 7 bases. CDR1 and CDR2 from the germline V gene are LGHNA and YNFKEQ. The CDR3 runs 16 residues. The ends lost 2 bases at V and 2 bases at J; junction bases unmatched: 9. Written as DNA, the CDR3 is TGTGCCAGCAGCCAACCCTCCGGGACAGCGGCCTACGAGCAGTACTTC. This encodes CASSQPSGTAAYEQYF.

This sequence joins TRBV6-4 and TRBJ2-2; D is possibly TRBD1 (5 bases). The CDR3 is made up of 14 amino acids. V lost 6 bases and J 4 bases, leaving 12 bases between the germline ends. CDR1 and CDR2 from the germline V gene are MRHNA and SNTAGT. The CDR3 loop is CASSPDRFTGELFF. CDR3 coding DNA: TGTGCCAGCAGCCCTGACAGATTCACCGGGGAGCTGTTTTTT.

The gene calls are TRBV2 and TRBJ2-7, with 7 positions matching TRBD1. Germline CDR1 reads SNHLY; CDR2 reads FYNNEI. V was pared by 11 bases and J by 3 bases, with 7 bases of the junction left unmatched. CDR3 size: 12 residues. The CDR3 sequence: CAGGQAYYEQYF. In nucleotides, the CDR3 is TGTGCCGGAGGACAGGCTTACTACGAGCAGTACTTC.

This clone has a handful of counts. The rearrangement joins TRBV7-8 to TRBJ2-2; 11 bases fit TRBD2. Losses at the gene ends were 2 bases for V and 4 bases for J; bases not matched to a gene: 12. The CDR3 has 19 residues. CDR1 and CDR2 (germline): SGHVS, FQNEAQ. DNA of the CDR3: TGTGCCAGCAGCTTAAGTGATCGCCTAGCGGGGGGCCCCACCGGGGAGCTGTTTTTT. This sequence encodes CASSLSDRLAGGPTGELFF.

The chain recombines TRBV7-9 with TRBJ1-4; D is unresolved. The V end lost 1 base, the J end lost 5 bases, and 11 bases lay between the germline ends. Germline V gene lookup returns CDR1 SEHNR and CDR2 FQNEAQ (reference sequence). This CDR3 spans 15 amino acids. CDR3 loop: CASSLVGVSNEKLFF. The CDR3, as DNA: TGTGCCAGCAGCTTAGTCGGGGTTTCAAATGAAAAACTGTTTTTT.

This clone occurred a few times. The chain is built from TRBV2 and TRBJ2-2; 11 positions match TRBD2. V trimming: 5 bases; J trimming: 4 bases; junction bases outside the gene matches: 3. The germline V gene encodes CDR1 SNHLY and CDR2 FYNNEI. The CDR3 is 15 residues long. The CDR3 sequence is CASSYGLAGTGELFF. DNA for the CDR3: TGTGCCAGCAGTTACGGACTAGCGGGCACCGGGGAGCTGTTTTTT.